This T cell receptor beta chain was captured in a study of CD4 T cells in relation to SARS-CoV-2 and coronaviruses (dated by TCRdb to the early 2020s). Context from the whole study: Patient-derived lymphoblastoid cell lines were used to map the HLA restriction of shared crossreactive spike epitopes. The Adaptive Biotechnologies TCR-sequencing kit was used to sequence samples from a few pre-COVID donors and the naive versus memory experiments, whereas other data were Illumina-based. Expansion assays from other donors in the study were sequenced with a different, Illumina-based TCR-beta assay. At the level of individual TCR clonotypes, the study measured memory CD4+ T cell crossreactivity between SARS-CoV-2 spike protein and common cold coronavirus spike proteins. Study-level results and caveats: Significantly weaker SARS-CoV-2-driven expansion was shown by crossreactive clones than by monoreactive clones, consistent with antigenic imprinting. In roughly 60% of donors, memory CD4+ clonotypes turned up that crossrecognized SARS-CoV-2 and at least one common cold coronavirus spike. Because the crossreactivity analysis focused on spike protein, crossreactivity against other viral proteins was not assessed. The study was constrained by small numbers of patients and of tested TCRs. Pre-pandemic and post-infection samples were not both contributed by any donor, so tracing of the source of pre-existing responses was limited. Naive versus memory sequencing indicated that memory recall responses, rather than primary responses primed during culture, are detected by the assay.

The CDR3 runs 15 residues from the cysteine to the phenylalanine. CDR3 DNA only is kept here, 45 bases in frame from base 1. Via the germline V gene, CDR1 is SNHLY and CDR2 FYNNEI. V is reduced by 6 bases and J by 0 bases, leaving a spacing of 11 bases between them. CD4+ T cells from unexposed donors were collected before the COVID-19 pandemic (2011-2018). Naive and memory CD4+ T cells were separated from cryopreserved PBMCs by CD4 enrichment followed by EasySep naive CD4+ T cell enrichment. The leukapheresis product used for the unexposed donors was purchased from a commercial source. Ficoll-Paque PLUS gradient centrifugation was used to isolate PBMCs from leukapheresis product or whole blood. The PBMCs went either fresh into the expansion assay or into cryopreservation at -140 degrees C. The QIAamp Micro DNA Kit was used to extract genomic DNA from the CD4+ T cells. Of note for this clone: Its antigen is currently not known. No base-level quality is on record; no much larger clone is a single base apart.

Deep-resolution immunoSEQ TCR-beta sequencing was performed on DNA from uncultured naive and memory CD4+ T cells. Concerning the study's data processing: Preprocessing removed nonproductive sequences and CDR3s not starting with C, not ending with F or W, or shorter than 7 amino acids. Cultured and uncultured naive and memory CD4+ repertoires were searched for previously identified spike- and CEF-reactive CDR3s. After three terminal residues were trimmed from each end, CDR3 homology was quantified as pairwise Levenshtein distance using the stringdist R package. TCRdb mirrors the immuneACCESS table, restricted to in-frame sequences. Some clones are absent from its copies; in checked studies, under half trace to an unresolved V gene, and the reason for the others is unknown. The D gene and trimming were derived from the DNA, and the V and J assignments and clone size from that table. Across this sample there are around 62,000 clones, with approximately 94% seen only once. The biggest ten clones account for about 0.14% of the sample.

The V gene is TRBV2 and the J gene is TRBJ2-2; the D segment cannot be called with confidence. The sequenced sample consisted of naive CD4+ T cells from PBMCs. This sample's cell subset or site label indicates: naive CD4+ T cells isolated by negative enrichment. This sequence originates from a human donor in good health. CDR3 protein: CASRSSTTNTGELFF. The nucleotide sequence is TGTGCCAGCAGGTCCTCGACAACGAACACCGGGGAGCTGTTTTTT. Reference TRBV2 and TRBJ2-2 proteins supply the regions before and after the CDR3; the full variable domain is: EPEVTQTPSHQVTQMGQEVILRCVPISNHLYFYWYRQILGQKVEFLVSFYNNEISEKSEIFDDQFSVERPDGSNFTLKIRSTKLEDSAMYFCASRSSTTNTGELFFGEGSRLTVL.